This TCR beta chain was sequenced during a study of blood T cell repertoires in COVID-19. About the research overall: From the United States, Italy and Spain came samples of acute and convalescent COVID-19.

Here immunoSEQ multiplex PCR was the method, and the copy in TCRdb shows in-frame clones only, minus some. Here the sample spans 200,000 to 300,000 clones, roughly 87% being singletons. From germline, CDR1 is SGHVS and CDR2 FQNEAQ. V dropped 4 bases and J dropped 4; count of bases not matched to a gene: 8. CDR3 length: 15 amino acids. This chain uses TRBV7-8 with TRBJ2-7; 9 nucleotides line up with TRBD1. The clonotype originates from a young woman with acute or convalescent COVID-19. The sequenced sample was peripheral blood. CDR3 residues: CASSWGQGLYYEQYF. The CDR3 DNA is TGTGCCAGCAGCTGGGGACAGGGCCTCTATTACGAGCAGTACTTC.